The next 32 T cell receptor beta chains were all read from a single sample in a study of human T cells and chemical hapten exposure. MiXCR, applied by TCRdb to the RACE reads, yields one record per CDR3 protein. The repertoire holds 85,000 to 100,000 distinct CDR3 sequences, with more than 10% as singletons. Described time point: pre-sensitization, week 0. Treatment: therapeutic diphenylcyclopropenone sensitization with weekly scalp DPC. The specimen was whole blood, collected in connection with sensitization to the hapten diphenylcyclopropenone (DPC). These receptors originate from a woman aged 60-75 years with alopecia areata. Some clones in this sample may be carry-over from other donors' samples.

This clonotype was detected only a few times. The chain joins TRBV11-3 to TRBJ2-2, with D unresolved. The CDR3 totals 16 residues. CDR1 is SGHNT and CDR2 is YENEEA in the germline V gene. Trimming took off 1 base at V and 4 bases at J, with 13 bases between the two ends. Written as DNA, the CDR3 is TGTGCCAGCAGCTTAGGCCCGGTCGGTCGCACCGGGGAGCTGTTTTTT. Encoded protein: CASSLGPVGRTGELFF.

This clonotype was seen at least ten times. The CDR3 DNA reads as TGCGCCAGCAGCTATCGGGACAGGGGATTGAACACTGAAGCTTTCTTT. Translating gives CASSYRDRGLNTEAFF. J is TRBJ1-1 and V is TRBV5-1, with 10 positions matching TRBD1. The CDR3 is made up of 16 amino acids. Germline assignment: CDR1 SGHRS and CDR2 YFSETQ. Losses at the gene ends were 3 bases for V and 0 bases for J; bases not matched to a gene: 5.

The V and J genes are TRBV5-1 and TRBJ1-4; D not resolved. The CDR3 is made up of 13 amino acids. Trimming took 0 bases from V and 8 from J, leaving 8 bases between them. Germline V lookup: CDR1 SGHRS, CDR2 YFSETQ. CDR3 DNA sequence: TGCGCCAGCAGCTTGGATTTGGCGGAAAAACTGTTTTTT. Encoded protein: CASSLDLAEKLFF.

This clonotype was counted a few times. The chain has TRBV7-2 and TRBJ2-7; unclear D gene. Germline CDR1 reads SGHTA; CDR2 reads FQGNSA. The CDR3 has 15 residues. The V end was cut by 1 base, the J end by 0 bases, with 10 bases between. As DNA, the CDR3 is TGTGCCAGCAGCTTAGTGCCCCGGGCCTCCTACGAGCAGTACTTC. Translated: CASSLVPRASYEQYF.

The sample holds many counts of this clonotype. This chain links TRBV19 with TRBJ2-1, with TRBD1 identical over 11 bases. J gave up 8 bases and V 5 bases, and 5 bases lay outside the gene matches. CDR1 LNHDA and CDR2 SQIVND come from the germline V gene (reference sequence). The CDR3 runs to 14 residues. The CDR3 reads CASSDRDRGDEQFF. The CDR3 coding sequence is TGTGCCAGTAGTGACCGGGACAGGGGGGATGAGCAGTTCTTC.

V usage is TRBV10-3 and J usage is TRBJ1-2, with D possibly TRBD1 on 6 matching bases. Germline loops: CDR1 ENHRY, CDR2 SYGVKD. The CDR3 is 14 residues long. V lost 7 bases and J lost 2, with 14 bases in between. CDR3 sequence reads: CAITRTAINYGYTF. The DNA for the CDR3 is TGTGCCATCACTCGGACAGCGATCAACTATGGCTACACCTTC.

At least ten counts were recorded for this clonotype. V is TRBV9 and J is TRBJ2-7; tentative D call: TRBD2 (6 bases). Germline V gives CDR1 SGDLS, CDR2 YYNGEE. The CDR3 has 16 amino acids. Trimming pared 4 bases from V and 0 bases from J, leaving 17 bases between. The CDR3 DNA follows: TGTGCCAGCAGCCGGGGGATTGCGGCGGACTCCTACGAGCAGTACTTC. This translates into CASSRGIAADSYEQYF.

The chain uses TRBV3-2 and TRBJ2-3; TRBD2, the table's D call, was not compared with the DNA. TRBV3-2 is a pseudogene locus. The CDR3 totals 16 residues. CDR3 in amino acids: CASSQVARKVTDTQYF. The CDR3 coding sequence is TGTGCCAGCAGCCAAGTGGCTAGAAAGGTCACAGATACGCAGTATTTT.

This clonotype was recorded at least ten times. The genes are TRBV4-1 and TRBJ1-1, with 9 bases matching TRBD1. CDR1 is MGHRA, CDR2 YSYEKL, per germline. J was trimmed by 0 bases and V by 3 bases; bases with no gene match: 11. The length of the CDR3 is 18 residues. CDR3 sequence reads: CASSQKTGGFALNTEAFF. The DNA of the CDR3 is TGCGCCAGCAGCCAGAAGACAGGGGGATTCGCATTGAACACTGAAGCTTTCTTT.

This clonotype was seen a few times. The rearrangement joins TRBV24-1 to TRBJ1-5; D uncertain. Trimming stripped 4 bases from V and 5 bases from J, with 8 bases between. CDR3 length: 13 residues. In germline, CDR1 is KGHDR, CDR2 SFDVKD. The CDR3 sequence: CATSERADQPQHF. The CDR3 DNA is TGTGCCACCAGTGAGAGGGCTGATCAGCCCCAGCATTTT.

This clonotype has at least ten counts. V and J are TRBV27 and TRBJ1-5; TRBD1 matches 7 bases. Germline V gene lookup returns CDR1 MNHEY and CDR2 SMNVEV (reference sequence). The trim removed 8 bases at V and 4 bases at J, leaving 8 bases unmatched. The CDR3 sequence is 14 residues long. CDR3 nucleotide sequence: TGTGCCAGCGGTAAGACAGGGTCGAATCAGCCCCAGCATTTT. It is translated as CASGKTGSNQPQHF.

This sequence joins TRBV5-8 and TRBJ2-3, with 8 bases that match TRBD2. The CDR3 totals 14 residues. Per the germline V gene, CDR1 is SGHTS and CDR2 is YDEGEE. The ends lost 4 bases at V and 5 bases at J; junction bases unmatched: 6. The DNA for the CDR3 is TGTGCCAGCAGCGAGGGACTAGTTGGAGATACGCAGTATTTT. Encoded protein: CASSEGLVGDTQYF.

This clonotype was counted ten times or more. V is TRBV6-6 and J is TRBJ1-4; a possible D gene is TRBD1 (6 bases). Per the germline V gene, CDR1 is MNHNY and CDR2 is SVGAGI (reference sequence). V was pared by 2 bases and J by 4 bases, with 14 bases between. The length of the CDR3 is 16 residues. The CDR3 DNA reads TGTGCCAGCAGTTACCCCACCGGACAGTTTAATGAAAAACTGTTTTTT. It codes for CASSYPTGQFNEKLFF.

This clonotype was seen a few times. The CDR3 is CASGWTLQGNEKLFF. The CDR3 bases are TGTGCTAGTGGTTGGACCCTACAGGGGAATGAAAAACTGTTTTTT. The V and J genes are TRBV12-5 and TRBJ1-4, with TRBD1 identical over 7 bases. CDR3 length: 15 residues. In germline, CDR1 is LGHNT, CDR2 FRNRAP. The ends lost 4 bases at V and 5 bases at J; junction bases unmatched: 7.

This clonotype was counted only a few times. The rearrangement joins TRBV29-1 to TRBJ2-1; the D gene is possibly TRBD2 (7 bases). In germline, CDR1 is SQVTM, CDR2 ANQGSEA. The V and J ends lost 3 bases and 4 bases respectively, with 16 bases between them. The CDR3 has 15 amino acids. CDR3 protein: CSVDVGARGYNEQFF. The CDR3 region has the DNA TGCAGCGTTGATGTGGGGGCGCGGGGGTACAATGAGCAGTTCTTC.

In this sample, this clonotype turned up many times. This chain links TRBV6-1 with TRBJ2-2; D possibly corresponds to TRBD1 (5 bases). Germline-derived CDR1 and CDR2 are MNHNS and SASEGT. This CDR3 comprises 16 residues. The V end was cut by 5 bases, the J end by 0 bases, with 13 bases between. In DNA form, the CDR3 reads TGTGCCAGCAGTTTTTCACAGGAAGCGAACACCGGGGAGCTGTTTTTT. Its translation: CASSFSQEANTGELFF.

A remark on this clonotype: As the CDR3 is not closed by the conserved phenylalanine or tryptophan, this likely results from a read error. V gene TRBV6-6 combines with J gene TRBJ1-1; 9 bases match TRBD1. V lost 2 bases to trimming and J lost 3 bases; unmatched junction nucleotides: 1. Germline lookup yields CDR1 MNHNY and CDR2 SVGAGI (reference sequence). The CDR3 spans 14 residues. CDR3: CASSYGQGYTEAFS. The CDR3 DNA reads TGTGCCAGCAGTTACGGACAGGGGTACACTGAAGCTTTCTCT.

In its sample, this clonotype was seen many times. This rearrangement joins TRBV20-1 to TRBJ1-4; D is unclear. V gave up 2 bases and J gave up 7 bases, with 17 bases separating them. From germline, CDR1 is DFQATT and CDR2 SNEGSKA (reference sequence). The CDR3 is 15 residues long. In DNA form, the CDR3 reads TGCAGTGCTAGAACGGCCCTCGGTTCCGGTGAAAAACTGTTTTTT. Protein product: CSARTALGSGEKLFF.

The genes are TRBV2 and TRBJ1-5; D is perhaps TRBD1 (5 bases). V lost 4 bases and J lost 7, with 14 bases in between. CDR1 is SNHLY, CDR2 FYNNEI, per germline. The CDR3 consists of 14 residues. DNA of the CDR3: TGTGCCAGCAGTGGCCGCAGGGCCCGCCAGCCCCAGCATTTT. Its protein is CASSGRRARQPQHF. The whole variable domain, filled in from reference TRBV2 and TRBJ1-5, reads EPEVTQTPSHQVTQMGQEVILRCVPISNHLYFYWYRQILGQKVEFLVSFYNNEISEKSEIFDDQFSVERPDGSNFTLKIRSTKLEDSAMYFCASSGRRARQPQHFGDGTRLSIL.

Only a few counts were recorded for this clonotype. The chain is built from TRBV7-2 and TRBJ1-3, with no clear D. In germline, CDR1 is SGHTA, CDR2 FQGNSA. CDR3 length: 15 residues. V was pared by 1 base and J by 1 base, with 8 bases between. In DNA form, the CDR3 reads TGTGCCAGCAGCTTAGTCTGGGGATCTGGAAACACCATATATTTT. As protein: CASSLVWGSGNTIYF.

The rearrangement links TRBV5-8 to TRBJ2-3; 11 positions match TRBD2. Germline V gives CDR1 SGHTS, CDR2 YDEGEE. V shed 0 bases, J shed 4 bases, and the junction held 7 bases outside the gene matches. This CDR3 is built from 17 residues. The CDR3 DNA follows: TGTGCCAGCAGCTTGGAGGTAGCGGGGGGGCGTGCAGATACGCAGTATTTT. It yields the protein CASSLEVAGGRADTQYF.

This clonotype was picked up many times. This CDR3 is CASQGQGNSPLHF. CDR3 sequence (DNA): TGTGCCAGCCAGGGACAGGGCAATTCACCCCTCCACTTT. This rearrangement joins TRBV7-9 to TRBJ1-6; 9 bases map to TRBD1. Looked up from germline, CDR1 is SEHNR and CDR2 is FQNEAQ (reference sequence). V lost 8 bases, J lost 7 bases, and 3 bases stayed unmatched. The CDR3 spans 13 residues.

This clonotype was observed many times. The chain employs TRBV20-1 and TRBJ1-1, with TRBD1 matching over 8 bases. This CDR3 is 14 amino acids long. Germline loops: CDR1 DFQATT, CDR2 SNEGSKA (reference sequence). V dropped 1 base and J dropped 5; count of bases not matched to a gene: 6. The CDR3 DNA reads as TGCAGTGCTAGAGTTGCACAGGGGGTGACTGAAGCTTTCTTT. Translation gives CSARVAQGVTEAFF.

The chain has TRBV7-2 and TRBJ1-2; 7 positions match TRBD1. Trimming took 6 bases from V and 3 from J; bases not matched to a gene: 4. The CDR3 covers 13 residues. Germline CDR1 reads SGHTA; CDR2 reads FQGNSA. The CDR3 spells CASSSGQYYGYTF. The CDR3 coding sequence is TGTGCCAGCAGTTCGGGACAGTACTATGGCTACACCTTC.

V and J are TRBV3-1 and TRBJ2-7; no clear D gene. With 4 bases removed from V and 2 bases from J, the gap between germline ends came to 21 bases. Germline lookup yields CDR1 LGHDT and CDR2 YNNKEL (reference sequence). This CDR3 contains 17 residues. The CDR3 DNA follows: TGTGCCAGCAGCCGTGGTGGATCGAAAAGCCTAACCTACGAGCAGTACTTC. Its protein product is CASSRGGSKSLTYEQYF.

This chain links TRBV29-1 with TRBJ1-2; D gene ambiguous. CDR3 length: 13 amino acids. V lost 4 bases and J 0 bases, leaving 9 bases between the germline ends. From germline, CDR1 is SQVTM and CDR2 ANQGSEA. The CDR3 DNA reads TGCAGCGTTGTGCCGGGAGCTAACTATGGCTACACCTTC. It specifies CSVVPGANYGYTF.

This rearrangement joins TRBV6-1 to TRBJ2-7; D is unclear. Trimming pared 7 bases from V and 7 bases from J, leaving 17 bases between. CDR1 MNHNS and CDR2 SASEGT come from the germline V gene. This CDR3 is built from 13 residues. CDR3 bases: TGTGCCAGCACTTTTAACAGCCCCTTTGAGCAGTACTTC. It specifies CASTFNSPFEQYF.

A few counts support this clonotype. The chain uses TRBV5-4 and TRBJ2-2, with no clear D. The CDR3 is 13 residues long. CDR1 is SGHNT and CDR2 is YYREEE in the germline V gene (reference sequence). The V and J ends lost 1 base and 5 bases respectively, with 6 bases between them. The CDR3 loop is CASSLWLTGELFF. The CDR3 DNA sequence: TGTGCCAGCAGCTTGTGGTTGACCGGGGAGCTGTTTTTT.

The J gene is TRBJ1-3, the V gene TRBV18; D ambiguous. The V gene lost 3 bases and the J gene lost 2 bases, with 8 bases spanning the gap. This CDR3 contains 14 residues. Germline lookup yields CDR1 KGHSH and CDR2 LQKENI. The CDR3 reads CASSPQEAGNTIYF. Here the CDR3 DNA reads TGTGCCAGCTCACCGCAGGAGGCTGGAAACACCATATATTTT.

V and J are TRBV11-2 and TRBJ1-6; D is undetermined. The germline V and J ends were trimmed by 2 bases and 0 bases, with 8 bases remaining between them. Looked up from germline, CDR1 is SGHAT and CDR2 is FQNNGV. The CDR3 covers 16 residues. CDR3 protein: CASSLTHGSYNSPLHF. DNA for the CDR3: TGTGCCAGCAGCTTAACCCACGGCTCCTATAATTCACCCCTCCACTTT.

This chain joins TRBV7-2 and TRBJ2-1; 12 bases map to TRBD2. Trimming at V came to 5 bases and at J to 13 bases, leaving 9 bases not matched to a gene. This CDR3 spans 14 amino acids. Germline CDR1 is SGHTA and CDR2 is FQGNSA. CDR3 nucleotides: TGTGCCAGCAGCCCTAGCCTAGCGGGGGGGCCCCAGTTCTTC. Amino acid sequence: CASSPSLAGGPQFF.

The rearrangement uses TRBV20-1 and TRBJ2-1, with 11 positions matching TRBD2. This CDR3 contains 14 residues. V shed 6 bases, J shed 6 bases, and the junction held 7 bases outside the gene matches. Germline loops: CDR1 DFQATT, CDR2 SNEGSKA (reference sequence). The CDR3: CSALNSGGANEQFF. The CDR3 DNA reads as TGCAGTGCCCTAAATAGCGGGGGGGCCAATGAGCAGTTCTTC.